This T cell receptor (beta chain) is from a study of cytomegalovirus exposure and HLA in healthy donors. Study-wide points: Most TCRs appeared rarely, but some public TCRs recurred in many donors.

PCR used 60 Vbeta primers and 13 Jbeta primers. The method was immunoSEQ multiplex PCR; TCRdb's version includes in-frame clones alone and lacks a portion of them. The sample comprises roughly 74,000 clones, about four fifths of which are singletons, and 1.6% rests with the top ten. With regard to this clone: Its antigen is unidentified.

After removal of 1 base from V and 0 bases from J, the junction contained 17 bases not matched to a gene. Germline CDR1 is SGHKS and CDR2 is YYEKEE (reference sequence). The CDR3 covers 20 residues. Sequencing was performed on PBMCs. The receptor's source is a man aged 35-49 years in good health and CMV-seronegative. The rearrangement links TRBV5-5 to TRBJ2-7; 9 nucleotides agree with TRBD2. The CDR3 DNA sequence: TGTGCCAGCAGCTTGTTAGCGGGAGCTCTCCCCTCTTTTAGCTCCTACGAGCAGTACTTC. As protein: CASSLLAGALPSFSSYEQYF. Full variable domain (outside the CDR3, taken from reference TRBV5-5 and TRBJ2-7): DAGVTQSPTHLIKTRGQQVTLRCSPISGHKSVSWYQQVLGQGPQFIFQYYEKEERGRGNFPDRFSARQFPNYSSELNVNALLLGDSALYLCASSLLAGALPSFSSYEQYFGPGTRLTVT.